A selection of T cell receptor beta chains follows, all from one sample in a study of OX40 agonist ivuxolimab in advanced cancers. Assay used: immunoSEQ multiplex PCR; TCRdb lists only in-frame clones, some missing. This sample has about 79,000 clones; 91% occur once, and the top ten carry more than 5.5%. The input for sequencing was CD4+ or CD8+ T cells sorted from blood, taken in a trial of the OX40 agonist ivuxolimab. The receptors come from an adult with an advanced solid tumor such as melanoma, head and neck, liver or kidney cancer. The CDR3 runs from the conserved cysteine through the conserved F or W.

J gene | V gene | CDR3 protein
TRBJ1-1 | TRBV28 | CASSLPFLANTEAFF
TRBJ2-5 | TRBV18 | CASSPNRGEETQYF
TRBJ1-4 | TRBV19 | CASRSAGSSNEKLFF
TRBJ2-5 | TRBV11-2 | CASSSQGWETQYF
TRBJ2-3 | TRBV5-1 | CASSADRGNVDTQYF
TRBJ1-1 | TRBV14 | CASSPWTNTEAFF
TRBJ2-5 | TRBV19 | CASSIASWKTQYF
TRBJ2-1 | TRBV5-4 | CASKGGFREQFF
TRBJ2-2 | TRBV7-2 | CASSLIRAGRGGELFF
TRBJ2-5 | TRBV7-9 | CASSRAGGETQYF
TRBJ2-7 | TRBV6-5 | CASSYEGGRGNEQYF
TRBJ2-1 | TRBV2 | CASSERAGGPLEQFF
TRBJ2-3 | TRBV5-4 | CASSLPGQVGQITDTQYF
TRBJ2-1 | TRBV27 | CASSGVPALHEQFF
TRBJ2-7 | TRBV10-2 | CASSAIQGRTYEQYF
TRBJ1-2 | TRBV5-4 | CASSLGQGVLDYGYTF
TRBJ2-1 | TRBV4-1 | CASSQEVTSGNNEQFF
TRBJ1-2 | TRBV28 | CASGNTANYGYTF
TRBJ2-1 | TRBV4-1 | CASSQVPLAGGRNEQFF
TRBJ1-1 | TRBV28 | CASSTGLSRTEAFF
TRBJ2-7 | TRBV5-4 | CASSLAGNYEQYF
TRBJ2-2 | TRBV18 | CASSSRTAGGLNTGELFF